This T cell receptor (beta chain) was profiled in a study of blood T cell repertoires in COVID-19 (dated by TCRdb to 2019 to 2021). Some background on the complete study: Collaborator samples came from the United States, Italy and Spain and covered acute and convalescent phases of COVID-19. The prospective study material was composed of cDNA or gDNA derived from T cells, B-cell-depleted T cells, or PBMCs. Subjects who had been exposed to COVID-19, were actively infected with it, or had recovered from it provided the deeply sampled blood TCRbeta repertoires that made up the dataset. A freely available public database, intended as a resource for researchers studying the immune response to SARS-CoV-2, is where the repertoires were released. The samples were drawn from the first 160 participants of the ongoing ImmuneRACE study and from over 950 subjects provided by 6 global collaborators. Nearly every sample came with metadata listing a de-identified subject ID, COVID-19 status, age in years and sex. Where available, HLA class I and class II types were obtained from metadata supplied by the sample provider rather than from assay-based typing. What the work shows at the level of the full study, not this receptor alone: The quantity of clinical and demographic metadata differed by source and by participant and was supplied without curation.

TCRbeta CDR3 regions were amplified from genomic DNA using the immunoSEQ Assay, a bias-controlled multiplex PCR. The published analysis was carried out like this. The number of nucleated cells in each sample was estimated from the amplification of reference gene primers within the assay. To quantify the absolute abundance of each unique TCRbeta CDR3 rearrangement, sequence reads were collapsed and filtered. Productive Simpson clonality was computed per sample as the square root of Simpson's diversity index over productive rearrangements. TCRdb took over this immuneACCESS table, retaining in-frame rearrangements with V and J assigned. Such tables are incomplete; in checked studies, under half of the missing clones stem from an unresolved V gene, and the remainder is unexplained. For V, J and clone size, that table is used; D and trimming come from the DNA. This sample holds 300,000 to 450,000 clones; about 89% were observed only once. About 10% of the sample comes from the top ten.

As concerns this clone: Its antigen is currently not known. No much larger clone exists at a distance of one base, and base qualities are not known.

One collaborating source in Seattle enrolled patients during active infection and followed them longitudinally through the course of disease. The collaborating institutions used their own protocols to collect whole blood in K2EDTA tubes. Collaborator samples were shipped for TCRbeta analysis as frozen whole blood, isolated PBMCs, or DNA extracted from either sample type. V trim: 8 bases; J trim: 1 base; unmatched bases: 4. CDR3 length: 13 amino acids, cysteine to phenylalanine. The retained sequence is limited to the CDR3, 39 bases, with the frame set at the first base. The germline V gene yields SNHLY for CDR1 and FYNNEI for CDR2.

The chain uses TRBV2 and TRBJ1-1, with TRBD1 identical over 7 junction bases. Sequencing was carried out using peripheral blood. This receptor was identified in a woman younger than 45 with COVID-19, enrolled during active disease. Here is the DNA: TGTGCCAGCTACCGACAGGGGAACACTGAAGCTTTCTTT. Translated, it reads CASYRQGNTEAFF.